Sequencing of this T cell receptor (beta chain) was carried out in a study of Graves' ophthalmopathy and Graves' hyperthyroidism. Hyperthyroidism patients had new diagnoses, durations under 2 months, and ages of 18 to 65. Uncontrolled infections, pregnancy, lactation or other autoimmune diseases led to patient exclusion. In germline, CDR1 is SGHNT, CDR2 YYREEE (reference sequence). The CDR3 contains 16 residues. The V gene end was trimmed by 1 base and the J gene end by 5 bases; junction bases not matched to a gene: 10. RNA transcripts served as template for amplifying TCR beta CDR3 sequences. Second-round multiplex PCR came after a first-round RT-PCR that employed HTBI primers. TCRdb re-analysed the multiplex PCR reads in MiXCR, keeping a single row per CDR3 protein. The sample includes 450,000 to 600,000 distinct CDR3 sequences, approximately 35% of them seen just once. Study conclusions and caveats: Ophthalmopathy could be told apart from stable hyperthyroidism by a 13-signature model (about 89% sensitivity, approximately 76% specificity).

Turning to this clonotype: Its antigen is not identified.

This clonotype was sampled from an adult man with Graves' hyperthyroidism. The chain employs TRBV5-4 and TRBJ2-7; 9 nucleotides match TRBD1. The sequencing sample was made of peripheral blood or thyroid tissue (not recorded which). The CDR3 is CASSLFVDRGPHEQYF. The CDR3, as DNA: TGTGCCAGCAGCTTGTTCGTGGACAGGGGCCCCCACGAGCAGTACTTC.